This TCR beta chain originates from a study of blood T cell repertoires in COVID-19. Background on the study: COVID-19 samples, acute and convalescent, were from the United States, Italy and Spain. In each case, the material was cDNA or gDNA derived from T cells, B-cell-depleted T cells, or PBMCs.

In the source study's methods: Estimates of nucleated cell counts were drawn from the amplification of reference gene primers. The method was immunoSEQ multiplex PCR; TCRdb's version includes in-frame clones alone and lacks a portion of them. D and trimming were read from the DNA, whereas the V and J calls and clone size are those reported in that table. The profile shows about 120,000 clones, 82% of them singletons. The V segment lost 5 bases and the J segment 10 bases; nucleotides outside the gene matches: 6. In germline, CDR1 is WNHNN, CDR2 SYGVQD (reference sequence). This CDR3 contains 13 residues. This clone was counted a few times.

The rearrangement uses TRBV10-1 and TRBJ2-1; 9 bases map to TRBD1. What was sequenced was peripheral blood. The TCR was taken from a woman in her sixties or seventies with acute or convalescent COVID-19. This CDR3 is CASSRTGVEEQFF. The CDR3, as DNA: TGCGCCAGCAGTCGGACAGGGGTAGAGGAGCAGTTCTTC.